The clone carrying this T cell receptor (beta chain) was seen many times. Its target is unknown. These data belong to a study of molecular identifiers for immune sequencing clone quantification. On the study more broadly: RNA, taken in replicates from about 19,000 or 110,000 naive CD8 cells, was split five ways, with four sequenced. General observations from the study: One cell's worth of spiked Jurkat TCR RNA was reportedly detectable among 970,000 or so naive cells. Because of identical TCR molecules sharing a barcode, sizes of highly expanded clones could be underestimated.

The bulk TCR libraries were made with methods described before and with listed TCR primers. MiXCR, applied by TCRdb to the PCR reads, yields one record per CDR3 protein. The sample has about 640,000 distinct CDR3 sequences; approximately 20% are singletons. The V end lost 3 bases, the J end lost 2 bases, and 12 bases lay between the germline ends. This CDR3 is 15 amino acids long. The rearrangement uses TRBV12-3 or TRBV12-4 and TRBJ2-3, with TRBD2 as a possible D gene (6 bases). The sequence was collected from a human donor in good health. Some libraries in this study had Jurkat cell RNA spiked in. Sequencing used naive CD8+ T cells from blood, with Jurkat cell RNA spiked in. Subset described: FACS-sorted CD8+CD4-CCR7+CD45RA+ naive T cells. The CDR3 DNA reads TGTGCCAGCAGTTTGGTGGGAGGAAACACAGATACGCAGTATTTT. Translation: CASSLVGGNTDTQYF.